This T cell receptor beta chain was found in a study of shared clonotypes between healthy human individuals. Profiling relied on immunoSEQ multiplex PCR, and the TCRdb table lists in-frame clones only, not all of them. This sample has some 1 million clones, with approximately 76% found just once. The CD4+ fraction was divided into a CD45RA+ naive subset and a CD45RA-negative memory subset. Study results and limitations: Researchers found naive subsets generally carried larger estimated richness than memory subsets. A handful of donors shared 4.5% to 6.5% of their naive CD4 clonotypes. Non-shared clonotypes had lower generation probabilities than those shared by all four donors.

With 5 bases removed from V and 6 bases from J, the gap between germline ends came to 10 bases. The CDR3 covers 13 residues. Looked up from germline, CDR1 is SGHTA and CDR2 is FQGNSA. In regard to this clone: Its antigen is still unknown.

The clonotype was recovered from a young man in good health. The V gene is TRBV7-2, the J gene TRBJ2-2, with unresolved D. Sequenced material: memory CD4+ T cells sorted from blood. Subset noted: CD45RA-negative fraction. DNA for the CDR3: TGTGCCAGCAGCCGCCGAGTCCCCGGGGAGCTGTTTTTT. This codes for CASSRRVPGELFF.